The clone carrying this T cell receptor beta chain has just a few counts. As yet, its antigen is unknown. This sample is drawn from a study of beta chain features in type 1 diabetes. The study, taken as a whole, reports: Shortening that was moderate but significant affected the TCRB CDR3s of Type 1 diabetes patients in all four CD4+ subsets.

Expressed TCRB transcripts got sequenced, as all isolated RNA was reverse transcribed. Profiling relied on immunoSEQ multiplex PCR, and the TCRdb table lists in-frame clones only, not all of them. The table has 15,000 to 19,000 clones, almost 70% seen once. Sequences were obtained from Tregs from blood. The receptor was isolated from a man under 40 with type 1 diabetes.

DNA of the CDR3: TGTGCCAGCAGCCGAGAGGGCAGGAATGAGCAGTTCTTC. Translating gives CASSREGRNEQFF. The chain uses TRBV4-2 and TRBJ2-1; possibly TRBD2 for D (5 bases). This CDR3 region has 13 residues. Between the trimmed V and J ends, which lost 4 bases and 7 bases, there was a span of 11 bases. Germline assignment: CDR1 LGHNA and CDR2 YNFKEQ.